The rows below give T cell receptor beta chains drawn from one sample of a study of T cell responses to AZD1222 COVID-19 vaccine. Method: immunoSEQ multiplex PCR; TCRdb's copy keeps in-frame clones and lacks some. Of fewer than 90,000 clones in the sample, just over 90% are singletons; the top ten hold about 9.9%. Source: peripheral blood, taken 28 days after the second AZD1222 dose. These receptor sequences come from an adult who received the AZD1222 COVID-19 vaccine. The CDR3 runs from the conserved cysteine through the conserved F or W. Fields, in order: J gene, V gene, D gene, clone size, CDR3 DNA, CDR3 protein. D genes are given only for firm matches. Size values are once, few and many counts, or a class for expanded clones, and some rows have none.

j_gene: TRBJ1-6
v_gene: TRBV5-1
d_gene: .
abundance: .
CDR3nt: TGCGCCAGCAGCTTTGGGTCGGGAGGGGACGGTTCACCCCTCCACTTT
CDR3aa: CASSFGSGGDGSPLHF

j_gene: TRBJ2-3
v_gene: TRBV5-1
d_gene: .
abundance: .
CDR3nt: TGCGCCAGCAGAAAGAGGCTAGACAGAGCAGATACGCAGTATTTT
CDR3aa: CASRKRLDRADTQYF

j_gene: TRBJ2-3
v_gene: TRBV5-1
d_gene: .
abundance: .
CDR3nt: TGCGCCAGCAGCTTGGTGGCAGTTGCTAGCACAGATACGCAGTATTTT
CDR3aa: CASSLVAVASTDTQYF

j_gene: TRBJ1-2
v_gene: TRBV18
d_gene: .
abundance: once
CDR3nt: TGTGCCAGCTCACCCGCCCCCGGGAACTATGGCTACACCTTC
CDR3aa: CASSPAPGNYGYTF

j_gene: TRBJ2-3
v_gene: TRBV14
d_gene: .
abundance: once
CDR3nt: TGTGCCAGCAGCCCCTCGCGGAGTCGGGATACGCAGTATTTT
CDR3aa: CASSPSRSRDTQYF

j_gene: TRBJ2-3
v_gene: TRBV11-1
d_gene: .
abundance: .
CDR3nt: TGTGCCAGCAGCACCTCGGGGCCCAGGGGCCAAACGCAGTATTTT
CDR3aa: CASSTSGPRGQTQYF

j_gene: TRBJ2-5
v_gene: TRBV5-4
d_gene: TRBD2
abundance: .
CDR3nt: TGTGCCAGCAGCTTGACTAGCGTTGCGGAGACCCAGTACTTC
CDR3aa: CASSLTSVAETQYF

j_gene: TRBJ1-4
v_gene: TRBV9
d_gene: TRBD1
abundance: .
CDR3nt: TGTGCCAGCAGCGTAGGACAGGGTTATGATGAAAAACTGTTTTTT
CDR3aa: CASSVGQGYDEKLFF

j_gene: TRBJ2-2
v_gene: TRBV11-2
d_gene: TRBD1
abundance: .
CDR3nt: TGTGCCAGCAGCTCCGATCCGTCAGGGGGTCGGGCCGGGGAGCTGTTTTTT
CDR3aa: CASSSDPSGGRAGELFF

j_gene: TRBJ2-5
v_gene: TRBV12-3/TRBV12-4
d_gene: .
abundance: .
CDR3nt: TGTGCCAGCAGTTTAAGGGCCCAAGAGACCCAGTACTTC
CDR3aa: CASSLRAQETQYF

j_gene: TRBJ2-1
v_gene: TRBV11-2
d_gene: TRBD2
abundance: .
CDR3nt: TGTGCCAGCAGCGCAGGACTAGCGGTATACAATGAGCAGTTCTTC
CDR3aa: CASSAGLAVYNEQFF

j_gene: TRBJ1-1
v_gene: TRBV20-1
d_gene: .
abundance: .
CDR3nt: TGCAGTGCTAGTGCTCCCCCGGGGAACACTGAAGCTTTCTTT
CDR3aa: CSASAPPGNTEAFF

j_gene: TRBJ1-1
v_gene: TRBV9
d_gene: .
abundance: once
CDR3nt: TGTGCCAGCAGCGTAGTAGGGGACACTGAAGCTTTCTTT
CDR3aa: CASSVVGDTEAFF

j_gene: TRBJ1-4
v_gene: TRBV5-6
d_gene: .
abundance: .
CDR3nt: TGTGCCAGCAGCCCCCTTAATGAAAAACTGTTTTTT
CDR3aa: CASSPLNEKLFF

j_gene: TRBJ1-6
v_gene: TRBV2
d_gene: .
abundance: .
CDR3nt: TGTGCCAGCACTGTGACAACGAGCTCCTATAATTCACCCCTCCACTTT
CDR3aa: CASTVTTSSYNSPLHF

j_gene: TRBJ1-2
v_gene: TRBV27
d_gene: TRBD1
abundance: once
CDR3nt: TGTGCCAGCAGTTTATCTGGGACAGGGGGTTATGGCTACACCTTC
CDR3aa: CASSLSGTGGYGYTF

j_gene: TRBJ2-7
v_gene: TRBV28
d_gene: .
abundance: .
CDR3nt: TGTGCCAGCAGTTTTGTCGGGAGCGTTTACGAGCAGTACTTC
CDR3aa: CASSFVGSVYEQYF

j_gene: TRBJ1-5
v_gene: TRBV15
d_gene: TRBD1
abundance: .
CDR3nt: TGTGCCACCAGCAGGGGCCAGGGGGGGGTTCAGCCCCAGCATTTT
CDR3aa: CATSRGQGGVQPQHF

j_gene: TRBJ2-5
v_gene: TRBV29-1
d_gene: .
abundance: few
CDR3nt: TGCAGCGTTGGAAGGGGGGGAGAGACCCAGTACTTC
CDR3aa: CSVGRGGETQYF

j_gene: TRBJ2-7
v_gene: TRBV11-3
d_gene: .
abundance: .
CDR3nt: TGTGCCAGCAGCTTTCTGGGTAGCGAGCAGTACTTC
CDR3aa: CASSFLGSEQYF

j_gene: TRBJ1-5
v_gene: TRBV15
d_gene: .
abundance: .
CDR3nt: TGTGCCACCATCAGGGGCGGTAGCAATCAGCCCCAGCATTTT
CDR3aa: CATIRGGSNQPQHF

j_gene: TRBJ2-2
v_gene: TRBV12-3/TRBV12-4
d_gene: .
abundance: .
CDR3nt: TGTGCCAGCAGTTTCTCCGGGGAGCTGTTTTTT
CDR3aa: CASSFSGELFF